This entry lists 18 T cell receptor beta chains sequenced from one sample in a study of shared clonotypes between healthy human individuals. Only in-frame clones appear in the TCRdb table, and some are missing; sequencing was by immunoSEQ multiplex PCR. The sample holds about 300,000 clones; over 65% are singletons and the top ten take 10%. The sample was memory CD4+ T cells sorted from blood. Subset here: CD45RA-negative fraction. The receptors originated from a man younger than 45 in good health.

The chain combines TRBV11-3 with TRBJ1-5, with 9 nucleotides matching TRBD1. CDR3 length equals 16 residues. CDR1 SGHNT and CDR2 YENEEA come from the germline V gene. With V trimmed by 1 base and J by 3 bases, 4 bases remained unmatched. As DNA, the CDR3 is TGTGCCAGCAGCTTAGGACGGACAGGGGACAATCAGCCCCAGCATTTT. Translating gives CASSLGRTGDNQPQHF.

The CDR3: CASSVTWTQYF. The CDR3 DNA follows: TGTGCCAGCAGTGTAACATGGACGCAGTATTTT. The chain employs TRBV6-1 and TRBJ2-3; D call uncertain. V was pared by 4 bases and J by 9 bases, with 8 bases between. This CDR3 is 11 amino acids long. The germline gives CDR1 MNHNS, CDR2 SASEGT.

The rearrangement joins TRBV6-6 to TRBJ2-7; D is possibly TRBD2 (5 bases). CDR3 size: 13 residues. Looked up from germline, CDR1 is MNHNY and CDR2 is SVGAGI (reference sequence). Trimming cost V 5 bases and J 3 bases, with 11 bases left between them. DNA of the CDR3: TGTGCCAGCAGTGGCGGGCTAAGCTACGAGCAGTACTTC. It specifies CASSGGLSYEQYF.

The chain has TRBV7-2 and TRBJ2-7; unclear D gene. CDR3 length: 13 residues. Germline CDR1 is SGHTA and CDR2 is FQGNSA. V lost 5 bases, J lost 3 bases, and 11 bases lay in between. The CDR3 sequence: CASSRWVRYEQYF. The CDR3 DNA reads TGTGCCAGCAGCCGGTGGGTTCGCTACGAGCAGTACTTC.

The chain joins TRBV11-2 to TRBJ1-4; TRBD1 matches 7 bases. Germline values: CDR1 SGHAT, CDR2 FQNNGV. The CDR3 spans 14 residues. The J segment lost 6 bases and the V segment lost 3 bases, leaving 4 bases of the junction unmatched. The CDR3 DNA is TGTGCCAGCAGCTTTTGGCAGGGGGATGAAAAACTGTTTTTT. Translation: CASSFWQGDEKLFF.

This clone was detected once. This chain joins TRBV2 and TRBJ2-1; 9 bases match TRBD2. V trimming: 8 bases; J trimming: 7 bases; junction bases outside the gene matches: 12. CDR1 is SNHLY and CDR2 is FYNNEI in the germline V gene. CDR3 size: 15 residues. The CDR3 reads CASGGAGGPGNEQFF. CDR3 DNA sequence: TGTGCCAGCGGGGGTGCGGGAGGGCCTGGGAATGAGCAGTTCTTC.

A single count supports this clone. This chain joins TRBV6-5 and TRBJ2-3, with D perhaps matching TRBD2 (7 bases). The CDR3 totals 15 residues. V gave up 0 bases and J gave up 3 bases, with 10 bases separating them. The germline CDR1 and CDR2 sequences are MNHEY and SVGAGI. CDR3 bases: TGTGCCAGCAGTTACTCAGCGGGGACAACAGATACGCAGTATTTT. Translating gives CASSYSAGTTDTQYF.

V gene TRBV10-2 combines with J gene TRBJ2-5; no firm D call. V lost 3 bases to trimming and J lost 8 bases, with 10 bases between them. In germline, CDR1 is WSHSY, CDR2 SAAADI. CDR3 length equals 12 residues. The CDR3 protein is CASSDPLETQYF. As DNA, the CDR3 is TGCGCCAGCAGTGACCCGTTAGAAACCCAGTACTTC.

This clone was recorded a few times. The chain employs TRBV28 and TRBJ2-3, with D tentatively TRBD2 (6 bases). The CDR3 runs 11 residues. With 5 bases removed from V and 10 bases from J, the gap between germline ends came to 10 bases. CDR1 is MDHEN and CDR2 is SYDVKM in the germline V gene. The chain's CDR3 is CASSATRAQYF. CDR3 bases: TGTGCCAGCAGTGCGACTAGGGCGCAGTATTTT.

The rearrangement uses TRBV7-8 and TRBJ2-5, with D perhaps matching TRBD1 (5 bases). Germline V gene data show CDR1 as SGHVS and CDR2 as FQNEAQ. The CDR3 length is 16 residues. Trimming cost V 6 bases and J 5 bases, with 22 bases left between them. CDR3 nucleotides: TGTGCCAGCAGACATAGAGTGGGCAGGGCGCAGGAGACCCAGTACTTC. Its translation is CASRHRVGRAQETQYF.

As regards this clone: Other DNA sequences in this sample translate to the same CDR3. This rearrangement joins TRBV7-9 to TRBJ1-1; D is possibly TRBD1 (5 bases). V was cut by 5 bases and J by 1 base, with 11 bases left in between. Germline CDR1 SEHNR, CDR2 FQNEAQ (reference sequence). This CDR3 is built from 14 residues. In DNA, the CDR3 is TGTGCCAGCAGCCTGACCGGGACGAACACTGAAGCTTTCTTT. This gives the protein CASSLTGTNTEAFF.

The chain joins TRBV28 to TRBJ2-1; tentatively, D is TRBD2 (5 bases). Trimming shortened V by 7 bases and J by 8 bases, and 15 bases separated the two germline ends. This CDR3 has 13 amino acids. From germline, CDR1 is MDHEN and CDR2 SYDVKM. In nucleotides, the CDR3 is TGTGCCAGCACCCCTAGCAGGTCCGATGAGCAGTTCTTC. Protein sequence: CASTPSRSDEQFF.

The V call is TRBV7-8, the J call TRBJ1-1, with 10 bases identical to TRBD1. The CDR3 runs 17 residues. V shed 4 bases, J shed 4 bases, and the junction held 12 bases outside the gene matches. Germline lookup yields CDR1 SGHVS and CDR2 FQNEAQ. Here the CDR3 DNA reads TGTGCCAGCAGCTCGACTCGGACAGGGGGTTCGGGCACTGAAGCTTTCTTT. Translated, it gives CASSSTRTGGSGTEAFF.

V is TRBV27 and J is TRBJ2-1, with a weak D call TRBD1 (6 bases). The CDR3 consists of 15 residues. In germline, CDR1 is MNHEY, CDR2 SMNVEV (reference sequence). V lost 3 bases and J 0 bases, leaving 9 bases between the germline ends. The CDR3 loop reads CASSFRDTSYNEQFF. The CDR3 DNA follows: TGTGCCAGCAGTTTTCGGGACACCTCCTACAATGAGCAGTTCTTC.

The chain is built from TRBV7-3 and TRBJ2-2, with TRBD2 identical over 8 bases. Germline loops: CDR1 SGHTA, CDR2 FQGTGA. The CDR3 is 15 amino acids. J lost 4 bases, V lost 1 base, and 2 bases had no gene match. In DNA, the CDR3 is TGTGCCAGCAGCTTAAGTAGCGGGGTCACCGGGGAGCTGTTTTTT. Translating it yields CASSLSSGVTGELFF.

This chain links TRBV4-3 with TRBJ1-2; TRBD1 aligns across 7 bases. Germline V gene lookup returns CDR1 LGHNA and CDR2 YSLEER. The CDR3 runs 16 residues. Trimming took 1 base from V and 1 from J; bases not matched to a gene: 6. The CDR3 region is CASSQGTGDLNYGYTF. The CDR3 region has the DNA TGCGCCAGCAGCCAAGGCACAGGGGATCTTAACTATGGCTACACCTTC.

The chain joins TRBV5-1 to TRBJ1-5; tentative D call: TRBD1 (6 bases). Germline lookup yields CDR1 SGHRS and CDR2 YFSETQ. This CDR3 has 16 residues. Trimming removed 8 bases from V and 6 bases from J, with 24 bases in between. The CDR3 DNA follows: TGCGCCAGAGGGGGGCAGGGGCTGTATTCAAGTCAGCCCCAGCATTTT. It encodes CARGGQGLYSSQPQHF.

This chain connects TRBV5-6 to TRBJ2-7, with a weak D call TRBD2 (5 bases). Germline values: CDR1 SGHDT, CDR2 YYEEEE. This CDR3 has 14 residues. V was pared by 2 bases and J by 2 bases, with 11 bases between. The CDR3 is CASSFVRGTYEQYF. CDR3 nucleotide sequence: TGTGCCAGCAGCTTTGTACGGGGAACCTACGAGCAGTACTTC.